The clone carrying this T cell receptor beta chain has a count of ten or more. Its antigen remains unidentified. Trimming cost V 6 bases and J 5 bases, with 17 bases left between them. CDR1 is SNHLY, CDR2 FYNNEI, per germline. The CDR3 has 14 amino acids. In building TCR beta libraries, iRepertoire HTBI primers were used together with Arm-PCR of CDR3 regions. TCRdb reprocessed the multiplex PCR reads with MiXCR, giving one entry per CDR3 protein. Of under 350,000 distinct CDR3 sequences in the sample, around 20% were seen once. These data are taken from a study of regulatory T cells in long-lasting Graves disease. Described time point: persistent/refractory GD, antithyroid drugs over 5 years with positive TRAb. Making the TCR library involved RNA that had been extracted from PBMCs. Notes on the study in general: The persistent group shared 2,741 public clonotypes, more than the 950 to 1,000 shared by new patients. TCR diversity in persistent Graves' patients was below that of newly diagnosed ones. Peripheral blood, not thyroid tissue, was the sole material studied.

This receptor was obtained from a female donor with Graves disease. The starting material was peripheral blood mononuclear cells (PBMCs), obtained when the disease was refractory, from a patient treated with antithyroid drugs. The chain has TRBV2 and TRBJ2-7; D is tentatively TRBD1 or TRBD2 (5 bases each). The CDR3: CASRAREGTHEQYF. In nucleotides, the CDR3 is TGTGCCAGCAGAGCCCGCGAGGGGACCCACGAGCAGTACTTC.